This T cell receptor (beta chain) was sequenced during a study of control samples from healthy donors and cancer patients. Clones were sequenced by immunoSEQ multiplex PCR, and TCRdb holds only the in-frame ones, with some missing. The top ten clones hold less than 3.5% of a sample with about 100,000 clones, more than 90% of them seen once. This sequence originates from a human donor in good health. The donor label of this sample is uncertain. Sequences were obtained from blood.

As DNA, the CDR3 is TGTGCCTGGAGGTTGTCGGGAGGAGGGGAAAAACTGTTTTTT. Its protein is CAWRLSGGGEKLFF. The V and J genes are TRBV30 and TRBJ1-4; D unresolved. The CDR3 length is 14 residues. CDR1 is GTSNPN, CDR2 SVGIG, per germline (reference sequence). V shed 3 bases and J shed 8 bases, with 16 bases lying between them.